These 28 T cell receptor beta chains were sequenced from one sample in a study of T cell responses to AZD1222 COVID-19 vaccine. Method: immunoSEQ multiplex PCR; TCRdb's copy keeps in-frame clones and lacks some. The sample lists roughly 100,000 clones, around nine tenths occurring once. This material consisted of peripheral blood, taken 28 days after the second dose of the MenACWY control vaccine. All receptors derive from an adult who received the MenACWY meningococcal vaccine as a control.

The chain couples TRBV3-1 (or the pseudogene TRBV3-2) to TRBJ2-1; 7 nucleotides align to TRBD1. The germline CDR1 and CDR2 sequences are LGHDT and YNNKEL (reference sequence). V lost 1 base to trimming and J lost 7 bases; unmatched junction nucleotides: 13. The CDR3 totals 17 residues. The CDR3 DNA is TGTGCCAGCAGCCAAGTGGGGACAGCCCTGGGAAGGAATGAGCAGTTCTTC. It translates to CASSQVGTALGRNEQFF.

This sequence joins TRBV10-3 and TRBJ2-7; 8 bases line up with TRBD2. CDR1 is ENHRY and CDR2 is SYGVKD in the germline V gene. This CDR3 is 15 amino acids long. V shed 7 bases, J shed 3 bases, and the junction held 11 bases outside the gene matches. In nucleotides, the CDR3 is TGTGCCATCACCCCCCATAGCGGGGATCACTACGAGCAGTACTTC. Residues: CAITPHSGDHYEQYF.

This sequence joins TRBV15 and TRBJ1-1; D unclear. Germline values: CDR1 LNHNV, CDR2 YYDKDF (reference sequence). This CDR3 is built from 16 residues. Trimming pared 0 bases from V and 0 bases from J, leaving 11 bases between. The CDR3 is CATSRDYATMNTEAFF. As DNA, the CDR3 is TGTGCCACCAGCAGAGATTATGCAACCATGAACACTGAAGCTTTCTTT.

This clone was picked up one time. This chain links TRBV4-3 with TRBJ2-3; 9 bases map to TRBD2. CDR1 and CDR2 (germline): LGHNA, YSLEER. Losses at the gene ends were 4 bases for V and 3 bases for J; bases not matched to a gene: 2. This CDR3 has 14 residues. The CDR3 sequence: CASSLRGGTDTQYF. The CDR3 coding sequence is TGCGCCAGCAGCCTGCGGGGGGGGACAGATACGCAGTATTTT.

The chain combines TRBV27 with TRBJ2-7; 11 bases fit TRBD1. The CDR3 runs to 14 residues. The V segment lost 4 bases and the J segment 6 bases; nucleotides outside the gene matches: 5. Per germline, CDR1 MNHEY and CDR2 SMNVEV (reference sequence). The CDR3 spells CASSSGTGGFEQYF. The CDR3 DNA reads TGTGCCAGCAGTTCCGGGACAGGGGGTTTCGAGCAGTACTTC.

V is TRBV5-1 and J is TRBJ1-2, with 7 bases fitting TRBD1. Per germline, CDR1 SGHRS and CDR2 YFSETQ. This CDR3 has 15 residues. Germline trimming cut 2 bases from V and 7 bases from J; bases unmatched to any gene: 11. Written as DNA, the CDR3 is TGCGCCAGCAGCTTAACACTGACAGGGTCTGCTGGCTACACCTTC. It yields the protein CASSLTLTGSAGYTF.

The rearrangement uses TRBV5-4 and TRBJ1-1; D is ambiguous. The CDR3 runs to 16 residues. The V end was cut by 4 bases, the J end by 0 bases, with 16 bases between. Germline CDR1 SGHNT, CDR2 YYREEE (reference sequence). The CDR3 nucleotides are TGTGCCAGCAGCCTCCCCCCCGGCCCAATGAACACTGAAGCTTTCTTT. This translates into CASSLPPGPMNTEAFF.

In its sample, this clone was seen a few times. The gene calls are TRBV10-2 and TRBJ2-5; the match to TRBD2 covers 10 bases. V gave up 3 bases and J gave up 1 base; unmatched junction bases: 5. CDR3 size: 16 residues. The germline CDR1 and CDR2 sequences are WSHSY and SAAADI. CDR3 coding DNA: TGCGCCAGCAGTGATCCAGCGGGGGGGTCCCAAGAGACCCAGTACTTC. Its translation: CASSDPAGGSQETQYF.

The chain couples TRBV7-2 to TRBJ1-4; no firm D call. Deletions cut 0 bases from V and 0 bases from J, with 5 bases between. The CDR3 has 15 residues. Per germline, CDR1 SGHTA and CDR2 FQGNSA. CDR3 sequence (DNA): TGTGCCAGCAGCTTAGCCCGTGCAACTAATGAAAAACTGTTTTTT. It translates to CASSLARATNEKLFF.

The CDR3 bases are TGCGCCAGCAGACTTCACAGGGAGAACTATGGCTACACCTTC. This encodes CASRLHRENYGYTF. This chain links TRBV5-1 with TRBJ1-2; D may be TRBD1 (6 bases). V gave up 5 bases and J gave up 2 bases, with 13 bases separating them. Germline values: CDR1 SGHRS, CDR2 YFSETQ. The CDR3 runs 14 residues. Variable domain in full (rest from reference TRBV5-1 and TRBJ1-2): KAGVTQTPRYLIKTRGQQVTLSCSPISGHRSVSWYQQTPGQGLQFLFEYFSETQRNKGNFPGRFSGRQFSNSRSEMNVSTLELGDSALYLCASRLHRENYGYTFGSGTRLTVV.

The chain has TRBV5-1 and TRBJ1-1; D is undetermined. There are 14 residues in the CDR3. Looked up from germline, CDR1 is SGHRS and CDR2 is YFSETQ. Trimming cost V 3 bases and J 0 bases, with 9 bases left between them. The CDR3 loop is CASSSGSLNTEAFF. The CDR3 nucleotides are TGCGCCAGCAGCTCCGGAAGCTTGAACACTGAAGCTTTCTTT.

The rearrangement uses TRBV24-1 and TRBJ2-2, with D possibly matching TRBD1 (5 bases). Germline assignment: CDR1 KGHDR and CDR2 SFDVKD. V was pared by 5 bases and J by 1 base, with 10 bases between. This CDR3 comprises 15 residues. CDR3 bases: TGTGCCACCAGTGCTAGGGGTTTGAACACCGGGGAGCTGTTTTTT. As protein: CATSARGLNTGELFF.

V and J are TRBV4-2 and TRBJ1-2, with TRBD1 matching 9 bases. Germline values: CDR1 LGHNA, CDR2 YNFKEQ. This CDR3 contains 15 residues. Trimming removed 1 base from V and 3 bases from J; junction bases left unmatched: 3. The DNA for the CDR3 is TGTGCCAGCAGCCAAGGGGACAGGGACGACTATGGCTACACCTTC. It codes for CASSQGDRDDYGYTF.

This rearrangement joins TRBV7-9 to TRBJ2-2, with unresolved D. CDR1 and CDR2 from the germline V gene are SEHNR and FQNEAQ (reference sequence). The V end lost 1 base, the J end lost 1 base, and 4 bases lay between the germline ends. CDR3 length: 14 amino acids. The CDR3 is CASSLGLNTGELFF. The CDR3 DNA is TGTGCCAGCAGCTTAGGGCTGAACACCGGGGAGCTGTTTTTT.

This chain joins TRBV28 and TRBJ2-1; no clear D gene. Trimming pared 2 bases from V and 8 bases from J, leaving 4 bases between. The CDR3 is made up of 11 amino acids. Germline CDR1 MDHEN, CDR2 SYDVKM. The CDR3 is CASSLRYEQFF. The CDR3 coding sequence is TGTGCCAGCAGTTTAAGGTATGAGCAGTTCTTC.

The V and J genes are TRBV4-1 and TRBJ1-5; 9 bases align to TRBD1. The V gene end was trimmed by 1 base and the J gene end by 7 bases; junction bases not matched to a gene: 8. Germline lookup yields CDR1 MGHRA and CDR2 YSYEKL. The CDR3 extends over 16 amino acids. The CDR3: CASSQGGQGGSQPQHF. In nucleotides, the CDR3 is TGCGCCAGCAGCCAAGGGGGACAGGGAGGGTCCCAGCCCCAGCATTTT.

The chain has TRBV6-2 or TRBV6-3 and TRBJ2-3, with 7 bases fitting TRBD2. With 5 bases clipped from V and 3 bases from J, the junction kept 5 bases outside the gene matches. This CDR3 comprises 14 residues. The germline CDR1 and CDR2 sequences are MNHEY and SVGEGT. The CDR3 reads CASSEGRATDTQYF. The CDR3 bases are TGTGCCAGCAGTGAGGGGAGGGCTACAGATACGCAGTATTTT.

The chain couples TRBV27 to TRBJ1-6, with 7 bases aligning to TRBD1. J lost 5 bases, V lost 3 bases, and 4 bases had no gene match. This CDR3 contains 15 residues. Germline V gene sequence: CDR1 MNHEY, CDR2 SMNVEV (reference sequence). The CDR3 nucleotides read TGTGCCAGCAGTTTTGGAGGGGGCAATAATTCACCCCTCCACTTT. Translation gives CASSFGGGNNSPLHF.

V gene TRBV15 combines with J gene TRBJ1-2, with 8 bases identical to TRBD1. There are 16 residues in the CDR3. With V trimmed by 0 bases and J by 4 bases, 7 bases remained unmatched. The germline V gene encodes CDR1 LNHNV and CDR2 YYDKDF (reference sequence). The CDR3 region has the DNA TGTGCCACCAGCAGAGAAGCGACAGGGGCGCCCTATGGCTACACCTTC. Protein: CATSREATGAPYGYTF.

The chain is built from TRBV28 and TRBJ2-7; D uncertain. Germline V gene lookup returns CDR1 MDHEN and CDR2 SYDVKM. V was clipped by 1 base and J by 1 base, with 8 bases between them. The CDR3 runs 14 residues. The CDR3 coding sequence is TGTGCCAGCAGTTTATACGGCATATCCTACGAGCAGTACTTC. Residues: CASSLYGISYEQYF. Full variable domain (outside the CDR3, taken from reference TRBV28 and TRBJ2-7): DVKVTQSSRYLVKRTGEKVFLECVQDMDHENMFWYRQDPGLGLRLIYFSYDVKMKEKGDIPEGYSVSREKKERFSLILESASTNQTSMYLCASSLYGISYEQYFGPGTRLTVT.

The chain links TRBV24-1 to TRBJ1-2; D call uncertain. The CDR3 length is 13 residues. The V and J ends lost 6 bases and 4 bases respectively, with 11 bases between them. The germline V gene has CDR1 KGHDR and CDR2 SFDVKD. CDR3 coding DNA: TGTGCCACCAGTCCGGGAGTAAGCTATGGCTACACCTTC. Translating gives CATSPGVSYGYTF.

In its sample, this clone was seen once. The chain is built from TRBV6-2 or TRBV6-3 and TRBJ1-5; 7 bases map to TRBD1. The length of the CDR3 is 19 residues. CDR1 MNHEY and CDR2 SVGEGT come from the germline V gene. The junction had 20 bases not matched to a gene; V was cut back by 5 bases and J by 4 bases. The CDR3 bases are TGTGCCAGCAGTACCCGACAGGGTGAAGGACGAATGCAAAATCAGCCCCAGCATTTT. Residues: CASSTRQGEGRMQNQPQHF.

The chain is built from TRBV5-5 and TRBJ2-2, with no clear D. Germline CDR1 reads SGHKS; CDR2 reads YYEKEE (reference sequence). This CDR3 has 15 amino acids. Deletions cut 0 bases from V and 1 base from J, with 7 bases between. CDR3 in DNA: TGTGCCAGCAGCTTGGGTGAAGGGAACACCGGGGAGCTGTTTTTT. Protein: CASSLGEGNTGELFF.

This chain links TRBV28 with TRBJ2-7, with D possibly matching TRBD2 (6 bases). This CDR3 region has 17 residues. Trimming took 5 bases from V and 2 from J, leaving 22 bases between them. Looked up from germline, CDR1 is MDHEN and CDR2 is SYDVKM. The CDR3 nucleotides read TGTGCCAGCAGTCCCTCCGGGCGGGGCAGGAGAACCTACGAGCAGTACTTC. This codes for CASSPSGRGRRTYEQYF.

The V and J genes are TRBV2 and TRBJ1-5, with D uncertain. CDR1 SNHLY and CDR2 FYNNEI come from the germline V gene. V lost 10 bases to trimming and J lost 11 bases, with 18 bases between them. The CDR3 has 12 residues. The CDR3: CATATDSAAQHF. The CDR3 bases are TGTGCCACCGCCACCGACTCCGCGGCCCAGCATTTT.

The rearrangement joins TRBV7-9 to TRBJ2-1; D call uncertain. This CDR3 spans 14 amino acids. V was trimmed by 3 bases and J by 5 bases, leaving 11 bases between them. Germline assignment: CDR1 SEHNR and CDR2 FQNEAQ (reference sequence). Here the CDR3 DNA reads TGTGCCAGCAGCTTGACCACGTTGAACAATGAGCAGTTCTTC. Translation gives CASSLTTLNNEQFF. Complete variable domain (other parts from reference TRBV7-9 and TRBJ2-1): DTGVSQNPRHKITKRGQNVTFRCDPISEHNRLYWYRQTLGQGPEFLTYFQNEAQLEKSRLLSDRFSAERPKGSFSTLEIQRTEQGDSAMYLCASSLTTLNNEQFFGPGTRLTVL.

This clone was detected only once. This rearrangement joins TRBV27 to TRBJ2-1; possibly TRBD2 for D (5 bases). The V end lost 7 bases, the J end lost 2 bases, and 15 bases lay between the germline ends. Per germline, CDR1 MNHEY and CDR2 SMNVEV (reference sequence). The CDR3 spans 15 residues. CDR3 protein: CASKRTADPYNEQFF. CDR3 DNA sequence: TGTGCCAGCAAACGGACTGCGGATCCCTACAATGAGCAGTTCTTC.

Notes on this clone: In the same sample, other DNA sequences code for this CDR3. This sequence joins TRBV9 and TRBJ1-6; TRBD1 is a possible D gene (6 bases). The CDR3 is made up of 16 amino acids. V lost 0 bases and J lost 7, with 14 bases in between. Germline CDR1 SGDLS, CDR2 YYNGEE. CDR3: CASSVGGGRGNSPLHF. Here the CDR3 DNA reads TGTGCCAGCAGCGTAGGCGGGGGTAGGGGGAATTCACCCCTCCACTTT. The variable domain in full, with the rest retrieved from reference TRBV9 and TRBJ1-6, is DSGVTQTPKHLITATGQRVTLRCSPRSGDLSVYWYQQSLDQGLQFLIQYYNGEERAKGNILERFSAQQFPDLHSELNLSSLELGDSALYFCASSVGGGRGNSPLHFGNGTRLTVT.